This TCR beta chain was identified in a study of chronic HIV infection and antiretroviral therapy. V gave up 3 bases and J gave up 0 bases, with 15 bases separating them. The CDR3 spans 16 residues. Germline V gene sequence: CDR1 SGHRS, CDR2 YFSETQ. In TCRdb, the 5' RACE reads were re-called with MiXCR into one record per CDR3 protein. This table has approximately 40,000 distinct CDR3 sequences, 8.2% appearing once. Sequencing was done on a sample of peripheral blood. The clonotype originates from an adult who had HIV and had not received antiretroviral therapy, or was an uninfected healthy control (not recorded which). The V gene is TRBV5-1, the J gene TRBJ1-1, with D tentatively TRBD1 (5 bases). CDR3 protein: CASSSGTGRVNTEAFF. CDR3 sequence (DNA): TGCGCCAGCAGCTCCGGGACGGGGAGGGTGAACACTGAAGCTTTCTTT.